The 7 T cell receptor beta chains below were found in one sample sequenced in a study of T cells in Graves' hyperthyroidism and ophthalmopathy. RNA transcripts provided the source from which TCR beta CDR3 regions were amplified. HTBI primers were used for first-round RT-PCR of the TCR CDR3. TCRdb used MiXCR to reprocess the multiplex PCR reads, holding one entry per CDR3 protein. The table lists hundreds of thousands of distinct CDR3 sequences, approximately 23% of them singletons. The sample taken for sequencing was blood. The receptor source for this set is a woman aged 70-85 years with Graves' ophthalmopathy.

The V and J genes are TRBV24-1 and TRBJ2-1, with 9 bases matching TRBD2. Trimming cost V 5 bases and J 9 bases; bases outside gene matches: 13. Germline-derived CDR1 and CDR2 are KGHDR and SFDVKD. The CDR3 has 16 residues. In DNA, the CDR3 is TGTGCCACCAGTGGCTATTCGGGACTAGCTTTCAGTGAGCAGTTCTTC. Translated: CATSGYSGLAFSEQFF.

This chain uses TRBV11-2 with TRBJ2-1, with 7 bases that match TRBD2. The CDR3 spans 16 residues. The germline gives CDR1 SGHAT, CDR2 FQNNGV. V lost 0 bases, J lost 14 bases, and 16 bases stayed unmatched. CDR3 sequence: CASSLDGKGRAGSKFF. CDR3 nucleotides: TGTGCCAGCAGCTTAGATGGGAAGGGGAGGGCGGGCTCCAAGTTCTTC.

The chain joins TRBV28 to TRBJ2-6; D is uncertain. V lost 6 bases, J lost 2 bases, and 14 bases lay in between. CDR1 and CDR2 from the germline V gene are MDHEN and SYDVKM. This CDR3 is built from 16 residues. The CDR3, as DNA: TGTGCCAGCAGGAAAGAAGACCCTCCTGGGGCCAACGTCCTGACTTTC. It codes for CASRKEDPPGANVLTF.

This clonotype was seen repeatedly, ten times or more. Germline and junction disagree at one end, which may indicate a read error. The V and J genes are TRBV12-3 or TRBV12-4 and TRBJ1-1; tentatively, D is TRBD1 (5 bases). This CDR3 is built from 15 residues. The CDR3 loop is CASRLGGAMETEAFF. The CDR3, as DNA: TGTGCCAGCAGATTAGGCGGGGCTATGGAGACTGAAGCTTTCTTT.

This clonotype was observed at least ten times. The V call is TRBV5-1, the J call TRBJ2-7, with D perhaps given as TRBD1 or TRBD2 (5 bases each). There are 17 residues in the CDR3. Germline V gene sequence: CDR1 SGHRS, CDR2 YFSETQ. Trimming left V 4 bases short and J 0 bases short, with 20 bases between. This CDR3 is CASSKAAGTASSYEQYF. In DNA form, the CDR3 reads TGCGCCAGCAGCAAAGCGGCCGGGACGGCGAGCTCCTACGAGCAGTACTTC.

The chain combines TRBV2 with TRBJ2-2; 12 nucleotides match TRBD2. The CDR3 has 17 amino acids. V dropped 4 bases and J dropped 6; count of bases not matched to a gene: 9. Germline V gene lookup returns CDR1 SNHLY and CDR2 FYNNEI. The CDR3 DNA is TGTGCCAGCAGTGTACTAGCGGGAGGCGGTGGGGCCGGGGAGCTGTTTTTT. It codes for CASSVLAGGGGAGELFF.

There are a few counts of this clonotype. V usage is TRBV19 and J usage is TRBJ2-3, with 7 bases fitting TRBD2. Germline lookup yields CDR1 LNHDA and CDR2 SQIVND (reference sequence). Trimming took 3 bases from V and 5 from J; bases not matched to a gene: 8. This CDR3 region has 15 residues. The DNA for the CDR3 is TGTGCCAGTAGTATGTCTAGCGGAGGAGGAGATACGCAGTATTTT. It yields the protein CASSMSSGGGDTQYF.